This TCR beta chain was captured by sequencing in a study of blood T cell repertoires in COVID-19. Study information: Italy, Spain and the United States were the sources of the convalescent and acute COVID-19 samples.

In the original processing: Reference gene primer amplification in the assay estimated nucleated cell counts. TCRdb's table, derived via immunoSEQ multiplex PCR, lists solely in-frame clones and lacks some. V and J calls and clone size are as listed in that table; D and trimming were resolved from the DNA. This sample has under 200,000 clones, with approximately 81% found just once. V was clipped by 0 bases and J by 5 bases; unmatched bases: 3. The CDR3 contains 15 residues. Germline V CDR1 and CDR2: SGDLS, YYNGEE. The chain joins TRBV9 to TRBJ2-1; 9 bases line up with TRBD2. This TCR derives from a man aged 55 to 70 who had recovered from COVID-19. The sample taken for sequencing was PBMCs or T cells enriched from blood (not recorded which). For the CDR3, the DNA is TGTGCCAGCAGCGTAGGCCTAGCGGGGAACAATGAGCAGTTCTTC. It translates to CASSVGLAGNNEQFF.